These 10 T cell receptor beta chains were all obtained from the same sample, sequenced in a study of blood T cell repertoires in COVID-19. This table comes from immunoSEQ multiplex PCR, and its TCRdb copy is limited to in-frame clones, with some not included. The sample contains roughly 100,000 clones, roughly two thirds of which appear only once. Material for sequencing was peripheral blood. The receptor set was obtained from a human donor with acute or convalescent COVID-19. The donor label of this sample is uncertain.

V usage is TRBV7-2 and J usage is TRBJ2-5, with 9 nucleotides matching TRBD1. V shed 1 base, J shed 4 bases, and the junction held 7 bases outside the gene matches. The CDR3 is 16 amino acids. Germline V gene data show CDR1 as SGHTA and CDR2 as FQGNSA. The CDR3 sequence: CASSLVDRGKLETQYF. Written as DNA, the CDR3 is TGTGCCAGCAGCTTAGTCGACAGGGGGAAACTAGAGACCCAGTACTTC.

The chain is built from TRBV5-8 and TRBJ1-1; D perhaps matches TRBD1 (5 bases). Germline V gene sequence: CDR1 SGHTS, CDR2 YDEGEE. Trimming cost V 7 bases and J 0 bases, with 19 bases left between them. This CDR3 has 16 amino acids. The CDR3 DNA sequence: TGTGCCAGCGGGGGGGACGGACGATTAATGAACACTGAAGCTTTCTTT. Residues: CASGGDGRLMNTEAFF.

This chain uses TRBV19 with TRBJ2-5, with 12 bases lining up with TRBD2. The V and J ends lost 1 base and 3 bases, in that order; junction bases with no gene match: 9. This CDR3 has 18 amino acids. Germline V CDR1 and CDR2: LNHDA, SQIVND (reference sequence). DNA for the CDR3: TGTGCCAGTAGTATAGGGCTAGCGGGGGGGCCGAGAGAAGAGACCCAGTACTTC. Its protein product is CASSIGLAGGPREETQYF.

The chain uses TRBV3-1 (or the pseudogene TRBV3-2) and TRBJ2-5, with 7 bases aligning to TRBD2. Germline CDR1 LGHDT, CDR2 YNNKEL (reference sequence). The CDR3 covers 13 residues. V lost 5 bases to trimming and J lost 10 bases; unmatched junction nucleotides: 10. The CDR3 reads CASSSAGYGGQYF. The CDR3 bases are TGTGCCAGCAGCTCAGCGGGGTACGGGGGCCAGTACTTC.

This clone was detected a few times. The V call is TRBV7-9, the J call TRBJ2-5; D may be TRBD2 (7 bases). CDR1 and CDR2 (germline): SEHNR, FQNEAQ (reference sequence). V was clipped by 4 bases and J by 2 bases, with 17 bases between them. The CDR3 is 16 amino acids. CDR3 loop: CASSSRGRGLQETQYF. CDR3 DNA sequence: TGTGCCAGCAGCTCCCGGGGGCGGGGGTTACAAGAGACCCAGTACTTC.

The V gene is TRBV29-1, the J gene TRBJ2-7; TRBD2 might be the D (6 bases). V was trimmed by 6 bases and J by 5 bases, leaving 11 bases between them. The CDR3 is made up of 11 amino acids. Germline-derived CDR1 and CDR2 are SQVTM and ANQGSEA. For the CDR3, the DNA is TGCAGCGTGACTCGGGGGAACGAGCAGTACGTC. Its protein product is CSVTRGNEQYV.

The chain couples TRBV24-1 to TRBJ2-2; 11 bases fit TRBD2. This CDR3 is 17 amino acids long. Germline CDR1 KGHDR, CDR2 SFDVKD. V trimming: 4 bases; J trimming: 0 bases; junction bases outside the gene matches: 3. In DNA form, the CDR3 reads TGTGCCACCAGTGACTCTAGCGGGGGGACGAACACCGGGGAGCTGTTTTTT. This gives the protein CATSDSSGGTNTGELFF.

This clone was counted between two and nine times. The chain carries TRBV9 and TRBJ1-2, with 7 bases lining up with TRBD1. The germline gives CDR1 SGDLS, CDR2 YYNGEE. Trimming cost V 3 bases and J 8 bases; bases outside gene matches: 4. CDR3 length equals 12 residues. The CDR3 loop reads CASSARQGGYTF. The CDR3 DNA is TGTGCCAGCAGCGCCCGACAGGGAGGCTACACCTTC.

The chain links TRBV28 to TRBJ1-1, with 7 positions matching TRBD1. CDR1 MDHEN and CDR2 SYDVKM come from the germline V gene. V gave up 3 bases and J gave up 5 bases; unmatched junction bases: 9. The CDR3 totals 15 residues. The CDR3 spells CASSFRAQGGTEAFF. Here the CDR3 DNA reads TGTGCCAGCAGTTTCCGGGCTCAGGGGGGAACTGAAGCTTTCTTT. Filled out from reference TRBV28 and TRBJ1-1, the complete variable domain reads DVKVTQSSRYLVKRTGEKVFLECVQDMDHENMFWYRQDPGLGLRLIYFSYDVKMKEKGDIPEGYSVSREKKERFSLILESASTNQTSMYLCASSFRAQGGTEAFFGQGTRLTVV.

This clone was detected only once. This rearrangement joins TRBV23-1 to TRBJ1-1; 9 bases map to TRBD1. TRBV23-1 carries the ORF label, with uncertain function. The CDR3 is made up of 13 amino acids. V dropped 1 base and J dropped 12; count of bases not matched to a gene: 6. The CDR3 is CASSQWTGAGTFF. The CDR3 nucleotides are TGCGCCAGCAGTCAATGGACAGGGGCTGGAACTTTCTTT.